Included here is one T cell receptor (beta chain) sequence, with context. With V trimmed by 6 bases and J by 9 bases, 10 bases remained unmatched. There are 14 residues in the CDR3. Germline CDR1 is SGHRS and CDR2 is YFSETQ. The data derive from a study of PD-1 blockade in classical Hodgkin lymphoma. Every one of the patients relapsed after autologous stem cell transplantation (brentuximab vedotin exposure was variable). Assay used: immunoSEQ multiplex PCR; TCRdb lists only in-frame clones, some missing. There are 75,000 to 100,000 clones in the sample; 81% occur only once, and approximately 15% lies in the top ten.

The sequence derives from a human donor with classical Hodgkin lymphoma. V is TRBV5-1 and J is TRBJ2-1; 9 nucleotides match TRBD2. The sequences come from peripheral blood mononuclear cells (PBMCs), collected before the second cycle of nivolumab. CDR3 region: CASTQASGMFEQFF. CDR3 coding DNA: TGCGCCAGCACCCAGGCTAGCGGGATGTTTGAGCAGTTCTTC.